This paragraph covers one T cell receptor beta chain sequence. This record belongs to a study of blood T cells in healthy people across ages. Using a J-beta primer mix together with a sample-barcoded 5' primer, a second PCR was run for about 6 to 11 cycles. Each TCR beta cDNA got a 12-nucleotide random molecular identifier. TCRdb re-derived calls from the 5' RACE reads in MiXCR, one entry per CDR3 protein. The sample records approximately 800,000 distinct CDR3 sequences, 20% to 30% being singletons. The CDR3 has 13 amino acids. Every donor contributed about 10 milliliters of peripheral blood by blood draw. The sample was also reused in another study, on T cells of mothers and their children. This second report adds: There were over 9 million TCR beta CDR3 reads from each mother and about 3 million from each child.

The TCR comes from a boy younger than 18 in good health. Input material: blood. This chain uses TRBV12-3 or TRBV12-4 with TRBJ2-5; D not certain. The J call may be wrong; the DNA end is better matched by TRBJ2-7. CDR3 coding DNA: TGTGCCAGCAGTTTGCCTCGACGCCTCGAGCAGTACTTC. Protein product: CASSLPRRLEQYF.